These 9 T cell receptor beta chains originate from one sample sequenced in a study of T cell responses to AZD1222 COVID-19 vaccine. Produced via immunoSEQ multiplex PCR; TCRdb's table is partial and in-frame only. The sample has 98,000 or so clones; 70% to 90% are singletons. Sequenced material: peripheral blood, taken on day 0 of AZD1222 vaccination. These receptors were obtained from an adult in good health.

The genes are TRBV19 and TRBJ1-5; D remains ambiguous. This CDR3 has 12 residues. Germline values: CDR1 LNHDA, CDR2 SQIVND (reference sequence). Trimming took 6 bases from V and 3 from J, leaving 6 bases between them. CDR3 DNA: TGTGCCAGTAGCGAGGTCAATCAGCCCCAGCATTTT. This translates into CASSEVNQPQHF.

The rearrangement uses TRBV24-1 and TRBJ2-2, with no clear D. With 2 bases removed from V and 7 bases from J, the gap between germline ends came to 7 bases. This CDR3 is built from 13 residues. Germline CDR1 reads KGHDR; CDR2 reads SFDVKD. In DNA form, the CDR3 reads TGTGCCACCAGTGATTGGGCAAGCGGGGAGCTGTTTTTT. Its protein product is CATSDWASGELFF.

CDR3 residues: CASRAIQGSRTHEQFF. CDR3 DNA sequence: TGTGCCAGCAGAGCGATACAGGGCTCCCGGACCCATGAGCAGTTCTTC. The chain has TRBV25-1 and TRBJ2-1; D perhaps matches TRBD1 (6 bases). Germline CDR1 MGHDK, CDR2 SYGVNS. The CDR3 is 16 residues long. Trimming shortened V by 6 bases and J by 8 bases, and 23 bases separated the two germline ends.

This clone was recorded at least ten times. The same CDR3 arises from other DNA sequences in this sample as well. The rearrangement uses TRBV12-3 or TRBV12-4 and TRBJ2-2; D ambiguous. Trimming took 3 bases from V and 2 from J, leaving 4 bases between them. The CDR3 is 13 amino acids. CDR3 sequence reads: CASSLANTGELFF. The CDR3 bases are TGTGCCAGCAGTTTGGCTAACACCGGGGAGCTGTTTTTT.

This chain joins TRBV9 and TRBJ2-7; D is ambiguous. The germline V gene encodes CDR1 SGDLS and CDR2 YYNGEE. The CDR3 runs to 14 residues. V was pared by 4 bases and J by 2 bases, with 13 bases between. The CDR3 sequence is CASSPDRWAYEQYF. CDR3 DNA: TGTGCCAGCAGCCCGGACCGCTGGGCCTACGAGCAGTACTTC. Full variable domain (rest looked up from reference TRBV9 and TRBJ2-7): DSGVTQTPKHLITATGQRVTLRCSPRSGDLSVYWYQQSLDQGLQFLIQYYNGEERAKGNILERFSAQQFPDLHSELNLSSLELGDSALYFCASSPDRWAYEQYFGPGTRLTVT.

The genes are TRBV4-2 and TRBJ2-1, with 7 nucleotides matching TRBD2. Losses at the gene ends were 0 bases for V and 6 bases for J; bases not matched to a gene: 8. Germline V gene data show CDR1 as LGHNA and CDR2 as YNFKEQ. CDR3 length: 16 amino acids. The CDR3 sequence: CASSQEASGGVNEQFF. Here the CDR3 DNA reads TGTGCCAGCAGCCAAGAAGCTAGTGGGGGGGTCAATGAGCAGTTCTTC.

The chain couples TRBV7-3 to TRBJ2-7; 8 bases line up with TRBD1. CDR1 SGHTA and CDR2 FQGTGA come from the germline V gene. J was trimmed by 3 bases and V by 5 bases; bases with no gene match: 18. This CDR3 contains 18 residues. CDR3 sequence (DNA): TGTGCCAGCAGCGCGACCGCCCTGACAGGGGAATTTCTCTACGAGCAGTACTTC. Translation: CASSATALTGEFLYEQYF.

The chain is built from TRBV5-1 and TRBJ1-2; D unresolved. The CDR3 is 16 residues long. Between the trimmed V and J ends, which lost 0 bases and 4 bases, there was a span of 16 bases. Germline assignment: CDR1 SGHRS and CDR2 YFSETQ. This CDR3 reads CASSLAIGSSSYGYTF. The CDR3 nucleotides are TGCGCCAGCAGCTTGGCCATCGGGTCCTCCAGCTATGGCTACACCTTC.

J is TRBJ1-2 and V is TRBV28; 7 nucleotides line up with TRBD1. CDR1 is MDHEN and CDR2 is SYDVKM in the germline V gene. The length of the CDR3 is 14 residues. The trim removed 3 bases at V and 5 bases at J, leaving 6 bases unmatched. The CDR3: CASSLSTGSYGYTF. The CDR3 nucleotides are TGTGCCAGCAGTTTGTCGACAGGGAGTTATGGCTACACCTTC.